The next 32 T cell receptor beta chains were all read from a single sample in a study of shared clonotypes between healthy human individuals. The data were produced by immunoSEQ multiplex PCR, yet TCRdb's version contains in-frame clones alone and is incomplete. This table has around 530,000 clones, just over 75% appearing once. Sample: PBMCs. Receptors originate from a woman aged 40 to 50 in good health. Some clones in this sample may be carry-over from other donors' samples.

This clone was detected a few times. The J gene is TRBJ1-1, the V gene TRBV30, with D maybe TRBD1 (6 bases). CDR3 length equals 12 residues. V shed 7 bases and J shed 1 base, with 10 bases lying between them. Germline values: CDR1 GTSNPN, CDR2 SVGIG (reference sequence). CDR3 sequence reads: CALDRPNTEAFF. CDR3 DNA sequence: TGTGCCTTGGACAGACCGAACACTGAAGCTTTCTTT.

The J gene is TRBJ1-2, the V gene TRBV30, with D uncertain. Trimming removed 5 bases at V and 8 bases at J, with 12 bases between. CDR3 size: 11 residues. The germline V gene has CDR1 GTSNPN and CDR2 SVGIG (reference sequence). The CDR3 spells CAWAVGQGYTF. CDR3 coding DNA: TGTGCCTGGGCCGTGGGTCAAGGCTACACCTTC.

V and J are TRBV19 and TRBJ1-4; 7 bases are a match to TRBD1. V shed 8 bases, J shed 7 bases, and the junction held 10 bases outside the gene matches. CDR1 LNHDA and CDR2 SQIVND come from the germline V gene (reference sequence). The CDR3 consists of 14 residues. The CDR3 here is CASAGRQGGEKLFF. DNA of the CDR3: TGTGCCAGTGCCGGACGACAGGGTGGTGAAAAACTGTTTTTT.

This chain's CDR3 is CASSHHGRAVVLYEQFF. The CDR3 DNA is TGCGCCAGCAGTCACCACGGGAGGGCCGTTGTTTTATATGAGCAGTTCTTC. The rearrangement joins TRBV23-1 to TRBJ2-1; 8 nucleotides align to TRBD2. TRBV23-1 has ORF status, its function being uncertain. J gave up 8 bases and V 3 bases, and 15 bases lay outside the gene matches. The CDR3 sequence is 17 residues long.

This clone was detected ten times or more. The genes are TRBV10-3 and TRBJ2-1; D ambiguous. Between the trimmed V and J ends, which lost 0 bases and 0 bases, there was a span of 3 bases. Germline loops: CDR1 ENHRY, CDR2 SYGVKD. The CDR3 is 14 residues long. The CDR3 region has the DNA TGTGCCATCAGTGAGTCAACCTCCTACAATGAGCAGTTCTTC. Translating it yields CAISESTSYNEQFF.

The V gene is TRBV15, the J gene TRBJ2-1; 7 bases line up with TRBD2. This CDR3 has 14 amino acids. After removal of 11 bases from V and 8 bases from J, the junction contained 15 bases not matched to a gene. The germline V gene has CDR1 LNHNV and CDR2 YYDKDF (reference sequence). The chain's CDR3 is CAFSMAGDLDEQFF. CDR3 sequence (DNA): TGTGCCTTCTCCATGGCGGGAGATCTTGATGAGCAGTTCTTC.

The chain combines TRBV10-1 with TRBJ1-1; D is uncertain. The CDR3 runs 16 residues. Between the trimmed V and J ends, which lost 3 bases and 0 bases, there was a span of 14 bases. From germline, CDR1 is WNHNN and CDR2 SYGVQD (reference sequence). The DNA for the CDR3 is TGCGCCAGCAGTGATGGCCGCCGACCGGTGAACACTGAAGCTTTCTTT. This sequence encodes CASSDGRRPVNTEAFF.

The CDR3 sequence: CASSQDPQVPPLGQYF. The CDR3 DNA reads TGTGCCAGCAGCCAAGATCCCCAGGTGCCCCCTCTCGGGCAGTACTTC. This chain connects TRBV4-2 to TRBJ2-7; D gene unclear. The germline V gene has CDR1 LGHNA and CDR2 YNFKEQ. CDR3 length: 16 residues. V lost 0 bases, J lost 9 bases, and 21 bases lay in between.

V and J are TRBV19 and TRBJ1-2; D not certain. V was shortened by 7 bases and J by 4 bases, with 19 bases between the two germline ends. The CDR3 consists of 15 residues. Germline values: CDR1 LNHDA, CDR2 SQIVND (reference sequence). The CDR3 DNA sequence: TGTGCCAGTAACCAGATGGGCGGCATCTCCTATGGCTACACCTTC. Protein product: CASNQMGGISYGYTF. The variable domain in full, with the rest retrieved from reference TRBV19 and TRBJ1-2, is DGGITQSPKYLFRKEGQNVTLSCEQNLNHDAMYWYRQDPGQGLRLIYYSQIVNDFQKGDIAEGYSVSREKKESFPLTVTSAQKNPTAFYLCASNQMGGISYGYTFGSGTRLTVV.

V and J are TRBV7-4 and TRBJ2-4, with D possibly being TRBD2 (5 bases). V was clipped by 5 bases and J by 0 bases, with 17 bases between them. Germline V gene lookup returns CDR1 SGHVT and CDR2 SQSDAQ. The CDR3 consists of 17 residues. Here the CDR3 DNA reads TGTGCCAGCAGCCCTTCTCTCCAGCGGCTAGCCAAAAACATTCAGTACTTC. It codes for CASSPSLQRLAKNIQYF.

The genes are TRBV5-1 and TRBJ2-7, with 7 bases aligning to TRBD2. The germline gives CDR1 SGHRS, CDR2 YFSETQ. The trim removed 4 bases at V and 3 bases at J, leaving 7 bases unmatched. This CDR3 comprises 14 residues. Here the CDR3 reads CASSAGDYRYEQYF. In DNA form, the CDR3 reads TGCGCCAGCAGCGCCGGGGACTACCGCTACGAGCAGTACTTC.

This clone was seen at least ten times. The sample carries other DNA sequences with the same CDR3. The chain joins TRBV30 to TRBJ2-3; 10 nucleotides align to TRBD2. With V trimmed by 3 bases and J by 5 bases, 2 bases remained unmatched. The CDR3 extends over 13 amino acids. Germline CDR1 and CDR2: GTSNPN and SVGIG (reference sequence). The CDR3 sequence: CAWRLAGVDTQYF. The CDR3 DNA reads as TGTGCCTGGAGGCTAGCGGGAGTAGATACGCAGTATTTT.

This clone was detected once. DNA for the CDR3: TGTGCCAGCACCCCTCTTTCTCTGCAGCCCCAGCATTTT. It translates to CASTPLSLQPQHF. The V and J genes are TRBV6-1 and TRBJ1-5; no definite D call. The CDR3 runs to 13 residues. The V end lost 7 bases, the J end lost 7 bases, and 14 bases lay between the germline ends. The germline V gene encodes CDR1 MNHNS and CDR2 SASEGT.

The rearrangement uses TRBV18 and TRBJ2-5, with TRBD2 identical over 12 bases. Germline V CDR1 and CDR2: KGHSH, LQKENI. This CDR3 is 17 amino acids long. The J segment lost 3 bases and the V segment lost 1 base, leaving 6 bases of the junction unmatched. CDR3 residues: CASSPLLPSGREETQYF. CDR3 DNA sequence: TGTGCCAGCTCACCACTGCTCCCTAGCGGGAGGGAAGAGACCCAGTACTTC. The whole variable domain, remainder taken from reference TRBV18 and TRBJ2-5, is NAGVMQNPRHLVRRRGQEARLRCSPMKGHSHVYWYRQLPEEGLKFMVYLQKENIIDESGMPKERFSAEFPKEGPSILRIQQVVRGDSAAYFCASSPLLPSGREETQYFGPGTRLLVL.

CDR3 DNA: TGTGCCAGCACCGAAGGAGGGGGCTGGGGCGCAGATACGCAGTATTTT. This translates into CASTEGGGWGADTQYF. V gene TRBV28 combines with J gene TRBJ2-3; TRBD1 might be the D (7 bases). The V gene lost 7 bases and the J gene lost 4 bases, with 21 bases spanning the gap. The CDR3 covers 16 residues. Germline-derived CDR1 and CDR2 are MDHEN and SYDVKM.

The rearrangement uses TRBV28 and TRBJ2-7; TRBD2 is a possible D gene (6 bases). Germline V gene lookup returns CDR1 MDHEN and CDR2 SYDVKM. CDR3 length: 14 residues. V was shortened by 7 bases and J by 2 bases, with 15 bases between the two germline ends. CDR3 amino acids: CASNPGELPYEQYF. Written as DNA, the CDR3 is TGTGCCAGCAATCCGGGAGAGCTACCCTACGAGCAGTACTTC.

The rearrangement uses TRBV18 and TRBJ2-6, with no clear D. Germline CDR1 reads KGHSH; CDR2 reads LQKENI. The V gene lost 2 bases and the J gene lost 3 bases, with 11 bases spanning the gap. This CDR3 comprises 16 residues. The CDR3 sequence is CASSPTPVGGANVLTF. In DNA form, the CDR3 reads TGTGCCAGCTCACCAACACCGGTTGGTGGGGCCAACGTCCTGACTTTC.

Concerning this clone itself: A far larger clone differs by one base, so this is likely a read error. The sample contains more than one DNA sequence encoding this CDR3. The rearrangement links TRBV30 to TRBJ1-2; D not certain. The CDR3 is made up of 12 amino acids. Germline lookup yields CDR1 GTSNPN and CDR2 SVGIG (reference sequence). V was cut by 1 base and J by 7 bases, with 10 bases left in between. The CDR3 protein is CAWSEQAGGYTF. CDR3 nucleotide sequence: TGTGCCTGGAGTGAGCAGGCCGGTGGCTACACCTTC.

Here the CDR3 reads CASSQDFDTQYF. Here the CDR3 DNA reads TGTGCCAGCAGCCAAGATTTTGATACGCAGTATTTT. V is TRBV7-2 and J is TRBJ2-3; no firm D call. Per the germline V gene, CDR1 is SGHTA and CDR2 is FQGNSA. The CDR3 totals 12 residues. The ends were cut back, 5 bases at V and 6 bases at J, with 9 bases in the middle.

With regard to this clone: The germline gene is not matched at one end of the junction; a read error may be the cause. In the same sample, other DNA sequences code for this CDR3. As DNA, the CDR3 is TGCGCCAGCAGCCAACAGGGGTACACTGAAGCTTTCTTT. This translates into CASSQQGYTEAFF. The chain combines TRBV9 with TRBJ1-1, with 7 bases that match TRBD1. This CDR3 region has 13 residues. Germline V gives CDR1 SGDLS, CDR2 YYNGEE.

The chain employs TRBV5-4 and TRBJ1-2; D not certain. V gave up 3 bases and J gave up 8 bases, with 17 bases separating them. The CDR3 length is 14 residues. CDR1 is SGHNT and CDR2 is YYREEE in the germline V gene (reference sequence). CDR3 sequence: CASSSGLDPGGYTF. The CDR3 DNA reads as TGTGCCAGCAGCTCGGGGTTAGACCCGGGGGGCTACACCTTC.

The chain couples TRBV18 to TRBJ2-5; 12 bases are a match to TRBD2. There are 15 residues in the CDR3. J gave up 5 bases and V 4 bases, and 5 bases lay outside the gene matches. Germline-derived CDR1 and CDR2 are KGHSH and LQKENI. CDR3 sequence reads: CASSRLAGVDETQYF. The CDR3 nucleotides are TGTGCCAGCTCACGACTAGCGGGAGTAGATGAGACCCAGTACTTC.

The chain uses TRBV7-2 and TRBJ2-7, with D uncertain. With 0 bases removed from V and 5 bases from J, the gap between germline ends came to 5 bases. Germline V gene lookup returns CDR1 SGHTA and CDR2 FQGNSA. There are 12 residues in the CDR3. The CDR3 reads CASSLALDEQYF. The CDR3 DNA sequence: TGTGCCAGCAGCTTAGCCCTGGACGAGCAGTACTTC.

This clone has only one observation. The chain couples TRBV9 to TRBJ1-1; the D gene is possibly TRBD1 (5 bases). The CDR3 extends over 14 amino acids. Germline-derived CDR1 and CDR2 are SGDLS and YYNGEE. The germline V and J ends were trimmed by 3 bases and 6 bases, with 15 bases remaining between them. Here the CDR3 DNA reads TGTGCCAGCAGCGCTGCAGGGTTGTCGGCTGAAGCTTTCTTT. This translates into CASSAAGLSAEAFF.

This chain links TRBV19 with TRBJ2-2; 7 bases map to TRBD1. Germline values: CDR1 LNHDA, CDR2 SQIVND (reference sequence). The CDR3 is 17 residues long. V lost 5 bases, J lost 4 bases, and 13 bases stayed unmatched. The CDR3 protein is CASSLGRGAGGTGELFF. CDR3 in DNA: TGTGCCAGTAGTCTAGGCCGGGGCGCAGGGGGCACCGGGGAGCTGTTTTTT.

The rearrangement joins TRBV7-2 to TRBJ2-5, with 14 bases matching TRBD2. CDR1 and CDR2 from the germline V gene are SGHTA and FQGNSA. After removal of 4 bases from V and 4 bases from J, the junction contained 8 bases not matched to a gene. The CDR3 runs 17 residues. DNA for the CDR3: TGTGCCAGCAGCTGGACCGGGACTAGCGGGGGAGGAGAGACCCAGTACTTC. Translated, it gives CASSWTGTSGGGETQYF.

The V and J genes are TRBV5-1 and TRBJ2-7, with 11 bases that match TRBD2. CDR1 is SGHRS, CDR2 YFSETQ, per germline. Germline trimming cut 4 bases from V and 2 bases from J; bases unmatched to any gene: 8. This CDR3 comprises 16 residues. The CDR3 sequence is CASSPGTSGYTYEQYF. The DNA of the CDR3 is TGCGCCAGCAGCCCAGGGACTAGCGGTTACACCTACGAGCAGTACTTC.

This clone turned up a few times. The rearrangement links TRBV30 to TRBJ1-3, with 10 bases identical to TRBD1. V lost 0 bases to trimming and J lost 2 bases; unmatched junction nucleotides: 1. Germline CDR1 reads GTSNPN; CDR2 reads SVGIG (reference sequence). The CDR3 spans 15 residues. The CDR3 DNA reads as TGTGCCTGGAGTGTGGGGACAGGGGCTGGAAACACCATATATTTT. Residues: CAWSVGTGAGNTIYF.

The rearrangement links TRBV30 to TRBJ2-2; 10 positions agree with TRBD1. Trimming cost V 3 bases and J 5 bases; bases outside gene matches: 3. The germline CDR1 and CDR2 sequences are GTSNPN and SVGIG (reference sequence). This CDR3 comprises 14 residues. The CDR3, as DNA: TGTGCCTGGAGGCCGGGACAGGGGACCGGGGAGCTGTTTTTT. Protein sequence: CAWRPGQGTGELFF.

V is TRBV19 and J is TRBJ1-5; D is uncertain. The ends were cut back, 1 base at V and 12 bases at J, with 7 bases in the middle. Looked up from germline, CDR1 is LNHDA and CDR2 is SQIVND (reference sequence). This CDR3 contains 11 residues. CDR3 bases: TGTGCCAGTAGTATAGGAACTCTCCAGCATTTT. Translating it yields CASSIGTLQHF.

V gene TRBV6-6 combines with J gene TRBJ2-1, with 8 bases that match TRBD1. The CDR3 runs to 15 residues. Trimming removed 8 bases from V and 3 bases from J; junction bases left unmatched: 9. Germline CDR1 MNHNY, CDR2 SVGAGI (reference sequence). CDR3 bases: TGTGCCAGCGCCACAGGGGGTATCGGCTACAATGAGCAGTTCTTC. Translated, it gives CASATGGIGYNEQFF.

The V call is TRBV2, the J call TRBJ1-2, with D possibly being TRBD1 (5 bases). V lost 5 bases to trimming and J lost 7 bases, with 20 bases between them. Germline CDR1 is SNHLY and CDR2 is FYNNEI. The CDR3 runs 15 residues. The CDR3 region is CASSPDRDQGGGYTF. The CDR3 nucleotides are TGTGCCAGCAGTCCCGACAGAGACCAAGGCGGTGGCTACACCTTC.